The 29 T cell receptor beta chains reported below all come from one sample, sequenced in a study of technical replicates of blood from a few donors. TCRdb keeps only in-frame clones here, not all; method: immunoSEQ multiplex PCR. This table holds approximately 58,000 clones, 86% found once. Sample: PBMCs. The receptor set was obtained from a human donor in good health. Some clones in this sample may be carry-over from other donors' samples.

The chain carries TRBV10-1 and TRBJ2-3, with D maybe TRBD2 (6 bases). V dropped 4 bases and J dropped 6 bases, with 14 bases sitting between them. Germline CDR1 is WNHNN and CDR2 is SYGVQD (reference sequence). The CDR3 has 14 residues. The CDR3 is CASSAQLAGDTQYF. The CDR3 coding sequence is TGCGCCAGCAGTGCGCAACTAGCAGGGGATACGCAGTATTTT.

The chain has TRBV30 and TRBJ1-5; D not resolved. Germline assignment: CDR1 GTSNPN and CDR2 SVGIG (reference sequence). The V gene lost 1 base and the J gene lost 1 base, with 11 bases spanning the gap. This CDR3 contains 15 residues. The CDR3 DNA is TGTGCCTGGAGTGCCAGATTCGGGAGCAATCAGCCCCAGCATTTT. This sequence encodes CAWSARFGSNQPQHF.

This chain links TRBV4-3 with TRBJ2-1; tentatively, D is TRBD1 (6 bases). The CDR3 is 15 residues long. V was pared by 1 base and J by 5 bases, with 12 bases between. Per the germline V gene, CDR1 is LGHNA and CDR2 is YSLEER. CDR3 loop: CASSQGAGQHNEQFF. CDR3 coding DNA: TGCGCCAGCAGCCAAGGTGCAGGACAGCACAATGAGCAGTTCTTC.

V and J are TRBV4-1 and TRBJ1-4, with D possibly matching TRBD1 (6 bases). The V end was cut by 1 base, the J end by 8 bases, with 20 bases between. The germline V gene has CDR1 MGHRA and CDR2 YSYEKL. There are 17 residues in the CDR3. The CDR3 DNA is TGCGCCAGCAGCCAAGCTAACAGTTCCAGGGGTCGCGAAAAACTGTTTTTT. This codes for CASSQANSSRGREKLFF.

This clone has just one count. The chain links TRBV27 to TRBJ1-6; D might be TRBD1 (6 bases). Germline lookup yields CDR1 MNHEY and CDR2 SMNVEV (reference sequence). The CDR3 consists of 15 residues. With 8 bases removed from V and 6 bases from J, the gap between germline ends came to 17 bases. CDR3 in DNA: TGTGCCAGCGCGAACAGGGAAACGGGTAATTCACCCCTCCACTTT. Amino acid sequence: CASANRETGNSPLHF.

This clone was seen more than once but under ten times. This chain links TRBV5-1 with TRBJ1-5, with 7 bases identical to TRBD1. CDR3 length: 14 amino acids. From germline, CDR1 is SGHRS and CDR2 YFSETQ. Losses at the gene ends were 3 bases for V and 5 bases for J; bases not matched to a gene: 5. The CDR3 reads CASSSDRAHQPQHF. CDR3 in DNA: TGCGCCAGCAGCTCAGACAGGGCTCATCAGCCCCAGCATTTT.

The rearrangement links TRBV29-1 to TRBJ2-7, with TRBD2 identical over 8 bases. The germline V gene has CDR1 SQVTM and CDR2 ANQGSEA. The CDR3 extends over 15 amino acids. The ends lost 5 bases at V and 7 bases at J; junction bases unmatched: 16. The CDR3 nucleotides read TGCAGCGTTACGTTAGCGGGACTTGGACGAAAAGAGCAGTACTTC. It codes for CSVTLAGLGRKEQYF.

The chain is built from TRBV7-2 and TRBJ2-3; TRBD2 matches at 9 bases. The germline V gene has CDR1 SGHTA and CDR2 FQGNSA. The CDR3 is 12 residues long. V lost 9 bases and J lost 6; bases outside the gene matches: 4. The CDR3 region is CASGTSGDTQYF. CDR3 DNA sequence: TGTGCCAGTGGAACTAGCGGGGATACGCAGTATTTT.

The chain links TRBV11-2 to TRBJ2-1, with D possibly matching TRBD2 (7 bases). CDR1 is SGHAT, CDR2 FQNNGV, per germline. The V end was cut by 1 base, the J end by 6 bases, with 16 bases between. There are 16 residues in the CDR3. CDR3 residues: CASSLAVGGAGNEQFF. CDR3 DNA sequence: TGTGCCAGCAGCTTAGCTGTGGGGGGGGCGGGCAATGAGCAGTTCTTC.

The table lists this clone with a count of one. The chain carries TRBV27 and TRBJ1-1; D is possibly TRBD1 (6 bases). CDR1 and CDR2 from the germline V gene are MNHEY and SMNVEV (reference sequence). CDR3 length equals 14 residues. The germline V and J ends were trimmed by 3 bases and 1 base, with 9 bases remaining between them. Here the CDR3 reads CASSFQGKNTEAFF. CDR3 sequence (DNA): TGTGCCAGCAGTTTTCAGGGGAAGAACACTGAAGCTTTCTTT.

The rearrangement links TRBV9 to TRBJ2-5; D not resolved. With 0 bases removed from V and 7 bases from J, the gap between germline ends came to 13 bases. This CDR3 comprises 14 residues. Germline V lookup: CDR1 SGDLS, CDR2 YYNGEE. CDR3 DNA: TGTGCCAGCAGCGTAGGTCCAGGAACGGCGACCCAGTACTTC. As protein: CASSVGPGTATQYF.

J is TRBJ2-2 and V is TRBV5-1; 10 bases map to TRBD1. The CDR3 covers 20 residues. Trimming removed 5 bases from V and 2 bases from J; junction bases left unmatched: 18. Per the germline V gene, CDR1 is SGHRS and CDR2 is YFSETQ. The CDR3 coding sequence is TGCGCCAGCAGATCCGGGACAGGGGTAATGAGTTTTGTAAACACCGGGGAGCTGTTTTTT. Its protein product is CASRSGTGVMSFVNTGELFF.

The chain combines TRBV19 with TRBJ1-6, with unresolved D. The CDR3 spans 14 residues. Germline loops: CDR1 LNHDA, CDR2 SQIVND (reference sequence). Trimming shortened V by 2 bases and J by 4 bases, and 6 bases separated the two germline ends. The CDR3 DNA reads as TGTGCCAGTAGTATAAATAGTTATAATTCACCCCTCCACTTT. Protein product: CASSINSYNSPLHF.

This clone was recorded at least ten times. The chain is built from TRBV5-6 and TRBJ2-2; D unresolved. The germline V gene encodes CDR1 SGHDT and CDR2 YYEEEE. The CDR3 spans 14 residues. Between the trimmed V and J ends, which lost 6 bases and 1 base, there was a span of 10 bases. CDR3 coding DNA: TGTGCCAGCAACTTACTTCGGAACACCGGGGAGCTGTTTTTT. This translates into CASNLLRNTGELFF. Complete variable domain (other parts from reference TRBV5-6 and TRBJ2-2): DAGVTQSPTHLIKTRGQQVTLRCSPKSGHDTVSWYQQALGQGPQFIFQYYEEEERQRGNFPDRFSGHQFPNYSSELNVNALLLGDSALYLCASNLLRNTGELFFGEGSRLTVL.

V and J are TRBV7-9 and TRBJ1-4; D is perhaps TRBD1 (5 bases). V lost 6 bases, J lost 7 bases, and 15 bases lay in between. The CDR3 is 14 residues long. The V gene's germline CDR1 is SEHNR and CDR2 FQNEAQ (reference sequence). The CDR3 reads CASRSSGMGEKLFF. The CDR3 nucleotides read TGTGCCAGCAGAAGCTCAGGGATGGGTGAAAAACTGTTTTTT.

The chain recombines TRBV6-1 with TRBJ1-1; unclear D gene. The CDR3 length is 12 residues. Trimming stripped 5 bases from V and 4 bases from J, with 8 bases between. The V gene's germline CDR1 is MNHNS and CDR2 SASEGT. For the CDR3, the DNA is TGTGCCAGCAGTAACAGTGGCACTGAAGCTTTCTTT. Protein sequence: CASSNSGTEAFF.

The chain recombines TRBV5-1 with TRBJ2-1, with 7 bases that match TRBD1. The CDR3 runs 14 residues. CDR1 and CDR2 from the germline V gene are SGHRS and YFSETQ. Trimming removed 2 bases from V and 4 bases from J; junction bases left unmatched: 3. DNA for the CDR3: TGCGCCAGCAGCTTCGGGACAGAGTACAATGAGCAGTTCTTC. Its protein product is CASSFGTEYNEQFF.

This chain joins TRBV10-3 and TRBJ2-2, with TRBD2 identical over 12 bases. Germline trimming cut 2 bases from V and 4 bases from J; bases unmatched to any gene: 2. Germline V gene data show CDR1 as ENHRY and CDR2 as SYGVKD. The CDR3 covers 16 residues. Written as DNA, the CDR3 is TGTGCCATCAGTGAGACGACTAGCGGGGGCACCGGGGAGCTGTTTTTT. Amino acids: CAISETTSGGTGELFF.

DNA for the CDR3: TGCGCCAGCAGCTTGGACCCTAGCGCCCGCACAGATACGCAGTATTTT. It translates to CASSLDPSARTDTQYF. The rearrangement joins TRBV5-1 to TRBJ2-3; D is possibly TRBD2 (6 bases). CDR3 length: 16 amino acids. Trimming left V 0 bases short and J 1 base short, with 12 bases between. Looked up from germline, CDR1 is SGHRS and CDR2 is YFSETQ.

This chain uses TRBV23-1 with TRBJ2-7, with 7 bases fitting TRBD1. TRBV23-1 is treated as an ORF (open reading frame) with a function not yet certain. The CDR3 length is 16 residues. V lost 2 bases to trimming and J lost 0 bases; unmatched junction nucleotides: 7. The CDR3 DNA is TGCGCCAGCAGTCAACTGACAGGGATGAACTCCTACGAGCAGTACTTC. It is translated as CASSQLTGMNSYEQYF.

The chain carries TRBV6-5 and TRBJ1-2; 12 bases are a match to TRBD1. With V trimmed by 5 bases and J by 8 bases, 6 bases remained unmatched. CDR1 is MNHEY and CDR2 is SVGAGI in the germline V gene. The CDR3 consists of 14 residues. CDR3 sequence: CASSLGQGAGGYTF. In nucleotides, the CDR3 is TGTGCCAGCAGTCTGGGACAGGGGGCAGGGGGCTACACCTTC.

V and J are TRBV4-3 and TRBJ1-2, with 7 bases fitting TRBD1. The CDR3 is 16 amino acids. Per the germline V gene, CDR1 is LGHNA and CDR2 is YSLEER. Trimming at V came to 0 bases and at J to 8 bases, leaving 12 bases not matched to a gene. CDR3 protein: CASSQDLGKQGSGYTF. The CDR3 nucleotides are TGCGCCAGCAGCCAAGATCTAGGTAAACAGGGGAGCGGCTACACCTTC.

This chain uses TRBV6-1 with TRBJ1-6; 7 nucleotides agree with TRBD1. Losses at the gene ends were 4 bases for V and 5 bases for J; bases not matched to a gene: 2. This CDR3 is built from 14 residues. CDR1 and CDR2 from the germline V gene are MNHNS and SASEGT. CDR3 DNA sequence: TGTGCCAGCAGTGTGACAGGGAATAATTCACCCCTCCACTTT. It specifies CASSVTGNNSPLHF.

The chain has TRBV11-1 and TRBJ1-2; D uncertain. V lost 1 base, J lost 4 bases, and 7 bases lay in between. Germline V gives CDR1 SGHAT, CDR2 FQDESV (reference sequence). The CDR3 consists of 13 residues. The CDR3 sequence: CASSLDSFYGYTF. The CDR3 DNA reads TGTGCCAGCAGCTTAGACAGCTTCTATGGCTACACCTTC.

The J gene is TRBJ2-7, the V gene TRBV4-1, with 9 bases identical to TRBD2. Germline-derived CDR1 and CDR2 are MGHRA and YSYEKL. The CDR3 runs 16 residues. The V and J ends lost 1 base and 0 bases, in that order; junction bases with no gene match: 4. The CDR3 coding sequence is TGCGCCAGCAGCCAAGCCAGCGGGAGGAGCTCCTACGAGCAGTACTTC. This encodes CASSQASGRSSYEQYF.

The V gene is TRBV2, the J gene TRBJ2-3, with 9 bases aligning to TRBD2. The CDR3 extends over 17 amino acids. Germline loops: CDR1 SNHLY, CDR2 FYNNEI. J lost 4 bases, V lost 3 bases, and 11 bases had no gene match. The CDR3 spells CASSEPGLAPQADTQYF. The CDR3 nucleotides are TGTGCCAGCAGTGAGCCGGGACTAGCCCCCCAGGCAGATACGCAGTATTTT. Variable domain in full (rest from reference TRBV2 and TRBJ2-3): EPEVTQTPSHQVTQMGQEVILRCVPISNHLYFYWYRQILGQKVEFLVSFYNNEISEKSEIFDDQFSVERPDGSNFTLKIRSTKLEDSAMYFCASSEPGLAPQADTQYFGPGTRLTVL.

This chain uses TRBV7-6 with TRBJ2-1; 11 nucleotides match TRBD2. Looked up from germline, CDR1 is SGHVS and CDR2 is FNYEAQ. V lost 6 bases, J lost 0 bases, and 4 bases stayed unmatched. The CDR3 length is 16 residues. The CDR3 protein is CASSPGLADSYNEQFF. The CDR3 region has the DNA TGTGCCAGCAGTCCGGGACTAGCGGACTCCTACAATGAGCAGTTCTTC.

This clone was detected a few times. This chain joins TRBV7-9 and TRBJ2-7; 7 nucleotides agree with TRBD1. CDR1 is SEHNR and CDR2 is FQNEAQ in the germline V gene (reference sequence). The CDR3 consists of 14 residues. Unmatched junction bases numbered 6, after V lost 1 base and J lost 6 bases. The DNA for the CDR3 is TGTGCCAGCAGCTTAGAGGGGGCTGCCGCCGAGCAGTACTTC. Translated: CASSLEGAAAEQYF.

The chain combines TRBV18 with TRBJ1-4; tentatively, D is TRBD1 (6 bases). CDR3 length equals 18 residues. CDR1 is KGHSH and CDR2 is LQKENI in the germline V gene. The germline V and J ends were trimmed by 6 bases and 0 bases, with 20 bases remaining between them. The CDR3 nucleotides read TGTGCCAGCTCTCTACAGGGAAACTCCCCCGCAACTAATGAAAAACTGTTTTTT. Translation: CASSLQGNSPATNEKLFF.